Following are 14 T cell receptor beta chains from one sample sequenced in a study of cytotoxic CD8 clonotypes in ibrutinib-treated CLL. Method: immunoSEQ multiplex PCR; TCRdb's copy keeps in-frame clones and lacks some. The data show hundreds of thousands of clones, roughly 70% seen once. The sequencing used PBMCs, collected after 24 months of ibrutinib treatment. These receptors were taken from a human donor with chronic lymphocytic leukemia.

This rearrangement joins TRBV5-4 to TRBJ1-2, with no clear D. Germline lookup yields CDR1 SGHNT and CDR2 YYREEE (reference sequence). Trimming left V 0 bases short and J 4 bases short, with 7 bases between. The CDR3 spans 13 residues. DNA for the CDR3: TGTGCCAGCAGCTTGGACAGCGGCTATGGCTACACCTTC. Its translation is CASSLDSGYGYTF.

Only a few counts were recorded for this clone. This sequence joins TRBV28 and TRBJ2-7; 7 nucleotides line up with TRBD2. CDR3 size: 15 residues. Losses at the gene ends were 4 bases for V and 3 bases for J; bases not matched to a gene: 9. Germline V gene sequence: CDR1 MDHEN, CDR2 SYDVKM. The DNA of the CDR3 is TGTGCCAGCAGTTCCCCCTCAGGCGGGGGCTACGAGCAGTACTTC. This codes for CASSSPSGGGYEQYF.

In DNA form, the CDR3 reads TGCAGCGTTGAACAGGGGCACTACGAGCAGTACTTC. Its translation is CSVEQGHYEQYF. The chain recombines TRBV29-1 with TRBJ2-7, with D possibly TRBD1 on 6 matching bases. Germline CDR1 is SQVTM and CDR2 is ANQGSEA. Between the trimmed V and J ends, which lost 2 bases and 3 bases, there was a span of 8 bases. The CDR3 extends over 12 amino acids.

This clone was detected once. The chain combines TRBV7-2 with TRBJ1-5; perhaps TRBD1 as D (6 bases). The CDR3 covers 15 residues. Germline values: CDR1 SGHTA, CDR2 FQGNSA. Between the trimmed V and J ends, which lost 2 bases and 5 bases, there was a span of 13 bases. This CDR3 is CASSLQPGVDQPQHF. The CDR3 nucleotides are TGTGCCAGCAGCTTACAACCAGGGGTGGATCAGCCCCAGCATTTT.

The V call is TRBV6-5, the J call TRBJ1-5; D may be TRBD1 (6 bases). The CDR3 is 15 amino acids. V lost 4 bases and J 0 bases, leaving 10 bases between the germline ends. Germline-derived CDR1 and CDR2 are MNHEY and SVGAGI. The CDR3 here is CASSSQGISNQPQHF. CDR3 sequence (DNA): TGTGCCAGCAGTTCACAGGGAATTAGCAATCAGCCCCAGCATTTT.

The V and J genes are TRBV6-5 and TRBJ1-5; D is perhaps TRBD1 (5 bases). Trimming left V 6 bases short and J 7 bases short, with 13 bases between. Germline V lookup: CDR1 MNHEY, CDR2 SVGAGI. CDR3 length: 13 amino acids. The CDR3, as DNA: TGTGCCAGCAGGAGGGGCGCGGACCAGCCCCAGCATTTT. Amino acid sequence: CASRRGADQPQHF.

The CDR3 DNA reads TGTGCCAGCTCACCTAGTGACGTTGAAGCTTTCTTT. Translation gives CASSPSDVEAFF. V is TRBV18 and J is TRBJ1-1, with D unclear. The CDR3 has 12 residues. CDR1 and CDR2 (germline): KGHSH, LQKENI. Trimming pared 3 bases from V and 7 bases from J, leaving 9 bases between.

The chain joins TRBV7-9 to TRBJ1-5; D gene uncertain. Germline loops: CDR1 SEHNR, CDR2 FQNEAQ (reference sequence). The CDR3 totals 15 residues. V gave up 6 bases and J gave up 0 bases, with 12 bases separating them. CDR3 amino acids: CASSLSGFSNQPQHF. CDR3 DNA: TGTGCCAGCAGTTTATCAGGCTTTAGCAATCAGCCCCAGCATTTT.

The chain is built from TRBV7-7 and TRBJ2-5, with 9 bases lining up with TRBD1. The junction had 8 bases not matched to a gene; V was cut back by 4 bases and J by 5 bases. In germline, CDR1 is SSHAT, CDR2 FNYEAQ (reference sequence). This CDR3 comprises 15 residues. As DNA, the CDR3 is TGTGCCAGCAGCTCGACAGGGGGAGTTATGGAGACCCAGTACTTC. It encodes CASSSTGGVMETQYF.

This clone was counted a few times. V and J are TRBV23-1 and TRBJ2-7, with D maybe TRBD2 (7 bases). TRBV23-1 is an open reading frame, and its role is uncertain. V lost 3 bases, J lost 0 bases, and 18 bases lay in between. The CDR3 spans 17 residues. The chain's CDR3 is CASSQGGAGRTSYEQYF. The DNA of the CDR3 is TGCGCCAGCAGTCAGGGGGGGGCGGGCCGAACCTCCTACGAGCAGTACTTC.

The chain joins TRBV6-5 to TRBJ2-5; D is possibly TRBD2 (6 bases). The length of the CDR3 is 14 residues. Germline lookup yields CDR1 MNHEY and CDR2 SVGAGI. Deletions cut 2 bases from V and 1 base from J, with 8 bases between. The CDR3 nucleotides read TGTGCCAGCAGTTACGAGCGGGCCCAAGAGACCCAGTACTTC. Translation gives CASSYERAQETQYF.

The chain uses TRBV2 and TRBJ2-5; D not certain. Trimming stripped 4 bases from V and 5 bases from J, with 11 bases between. The CDR3 loop spans 13 amino acids. The germline CDR1 and CDR2 sequences are SNHLY and FYNNEI. The CDR3 reads CASSVFQAETQYF. In DNA, the CDR3 is TGTGCCAGCAGTGTCTTCCAAGCGGAGACCCAGTACTTC.

The rearrangement links TRBV6-6 to TRBJ2-7; D is possibly TRBD2 (6 bases). This CDR3 has 13 residues. The V end lost 6 bases, the J end lost 2 bases, and 11 bases lay between the germline ends. Germline V CDR1 and CDR2: MNHNY, SVGAGI (reference sequence). The CDR3 protein is CASSHGSPYEQYF. The CDR3 nucleotides read TGTGCCAGCAGCCACGGGAGCCCCTACGAGCAGTACTTC.

The rearrangement joins TRBV27 to TRBJ1-2; D gene uncertain. The V and J ends lost 5 bases and 4 bases respectively, with 8 bases between them. The CDR3 is 12 amino acids. Germline V CDR1 and CDR2: MNHEY, SMNVEV (reference sequence). CDR3 DNA sequence: TGTGCCAGCAGTCCGGACTCCTATGGCTACACCTTC. Its translation: CASSPDSYGYTF.